These 24 T cell receptor beta chains were all obtained from the same sample, sequenced in a study of Graves' ophthalmopathy and Graves' hyperthyroidism (dated by TCRdb to between 2017 and 2018). The data were produced on an Illumina HiSeq 2000. For repertoire sequencing, TCR beta CDR3 regions were amplified from RNA transcripts. A first-round RT-PCR used HTBI primers with the Qiagen OneStep RT-PCR kit, followed by a second-round multiplex PCR, size selection and purification. TCRdb's own reprocessing of the public reads used fastp at Q25 and MiXCR and kept productive beta chains. Rows merge per CDR3 protein into single entries with the most common DNA and genes. This sample lists 40,000 or so distinct CDR3 sequences; about 50% were detected once. The ten largest clones capture roughly 24% of the sample. Sequencing was done on a sample of peripheral blood. The receptors were gathered from an adult woman with stable Graves' hyperthyroidism.

In its sample, this clonotype was seen many times. The CDR3 DNA sequence: TGTGCCTGGAAGGGAGCAGTCAACACTGAAGCTTTCTTT. Amino acid sequence: CAWKGAVNTEAFF. The chain links TRBV30 to TRBJ1-1; D not certain. The CDR3 is 13 residues long. V was clipped by 4 bases and J by 2 bases, with 11 bases between them. CDR1 is GTSNPN, CDR2 SVGIG, per germline (reference sequence).

This clonotype was detected a few times. This chain connects TRBV20-1 to TRBJ2-6; D unresolved. Per germline, CDR1 DFQATT and CDR2 SNEGSKA (reference sequence). V was clipped by 1 base and J by 0 bases, with 7 bases between them. The CDR3 contains 15 residues. Here the CDR3 reads CSARVPDSGANVLTF. The CDR3 nucleotides read TGCAGTGCTAGAGTTCCGGACTCTGGGGCCAACGTCCTGACTTTC.

To note about this clonotype: As the CDR3 is not closed by the conserved phenylalanine or tryptophan, this likely results from a read error. The chain couples TRBV24-1 to TRBJ1-2; D is unresolved. From germline, CDR1 is KGHDR and CDR2 SFDVKD. The CDR3 loop spans 13 amino acids. V lost 5 bases, J lost 4 bases, and 10 bases lay in between. The CDR3 coding sequence is TGTGCCACCAGTGGACGGACGGCCTATGGCTACACCCTC. Protein: CATSGRTAYGYTL.

Ten or more counts support this clonotype. The chain links TRBV24-1 to TRBJ2-2; D remains ambiguous. This CDR3 contains 14 residues. V was clipped by 12 bases and J by 6 bases, with 19 bases between them. Germline lookup yields CDR1 KGHDR and CDR2 SFDVKD. CDR3 sequence (DNA): TGTGCCGCCGGACCCCACGCGGATGCCGGGGAGCTGTTTTTT. It is translated as CAAGPHADAGELFF.

As regards this clonotype: The junction departs from the called germline gene at one end, perhaps through a read error. This sequence joins TRBV7-6 and TRBJ1-1; TRBD1 is a possible D gene (5 bases). The CDR3 contains 14 residues. Germline lookup yields CDR1 SGHVS and CDR2 FNYEAQ. In nucleotides, the CDR3 is TGTGCCAGCAGCTTCCGGGACTGGATCACTGTAGCTTTCTTT. Protein product: CASSFRDWITVAFF. The full variable domain, completed using reference TRBV7-6 and TRBJ1-1, is GAGVSQSPRYKVTKRGQDVALRCDPISGHVSLYWYRQALGQGPEFLTYFNYEAQQDKSGLPNDRFSAERPEGSISTLTIQRTEQRDSAMYRCASSFRDWITVAFFGQGTRLTVV.

Points on this clonotype: A single base separates this from a much larger clone, so it may be a read error. The chain is built from TRBV6-2 or TRBV6-3 and TRBJ2-3; tentative D call: TRBD1 (5 bases). The assigned J gene may be wrong: the sequence end matches TRBJ1-5 better. This CDR3 comprises 13 residues. Germline V gene lookup returns CDR1 MNHEY and CDR2 SVGEGT. Here the CDR3 reads CASSEGVPDTQHF. The CDR3 DNA is TGTGCCAGCAGTGAAGGGGTCCCAGATACGCAGCATTTT.

The chain couples TRBV20-1 to TRBJ2-7, with D possibly being TRBD1 or TRBD2 (6 bases each). This CDR3 has 12 residues. CDR1 is DFQATT and CDR2 is SNEGSKA in the germline V gene (reference sequence). Between the trimmed V and J ends, which lost 7 bases and 5 bases, there was a span of 15 bases. CDR3 in DNA: TGCAGTGGTAGTACAGGGAGGAACGAGCAGTACTTC. This gives the protein CSGSTGRNEQYF.

The chain links TRBV29-1 to TRBJ2-2, with 12 bases that match TRBD2. The CDR3 loop spans 14 amino acids. Per the germline V gene, CDR1 is SQVTM and CDR2 is ANQGSEA. V dropped 4 bases and J dropped 6; count of bases not matched to a gene: 3. The CDR3 protein is CSVGLAGGAGELFF. The DNA of the CDR3 is TGCAGCGTTGGGCTAGCGGGAGGGGCCGGGGAGCTGTTTTTT.

This clonotype has more than one count but fewer than ten. The chain links TRBV20-1 to TRBJ1-2; 12 bases are shared with TRBD1. CDR3 length equals 15 residues. J was trimmed by 7 bases and V by 2 bases; bases with no gene match: 8. CDR1 DFQATT and CDR2 SNEGSKA come from the germline V gene (reference sequence). The CDR3 region is CSARTGTGGASGYTF. The CDR3 DNA is TGCAGTGCTAGAACCGGGACAGGGGGCGCATCTGGCTACACCTTC.

The rearrangement uses TRBV7-3 and TRBJ1-6; D perhaps matches TRBD1 (5 bases). The germline CDR1 and CDR2 sequences are SGHTA and FQGTGA. There are 16 residues in the CDR3. Trimming shortened V by 5 bases and J by 8 bases, and 19 bases separated the two germline ends. CDR3 sequence: CASSGGSGTIHSPLHF. The CDR3 DNA follows: TGTGCCAGCAGCGGGGGTAGCGGGACTATCCATTCACCCCTCCACTTT.

CDR3 bases: TGTGCCTTAAGTCAGGGGGCGGGTGGCTACACCTTC. Translated: CALSQGAGGYTF. The chain couples TRBV2 to TRBJ1-2, with TRBD1 identical over 8 bases. The CDR3 is 12 residues long. Germline CDR1 is SNHLY and CDR2 is FYNNEI. V shed 11 bases, J shed 7 bases, and the junction held 9 bases outside the gene matches.

This clonotype appeared many times. V is TRBV28 and J is TRBJ2-7; D is uncertain. V lost 3 bases, J lost 6 bases, and 9 bases lay in between. CDR3 size: 12 residues. Germline CDR1 reads MDHEN; CDR2 reads SYDVKM. Here the CDR3 DNA reads TGTGCCAGCAGTTTTGATGCTCGCGAGCAGTACTTC. It yields the protein CASSFDAREQYF.

At least ten counts were recorded for this clonotype. The CDR3 nucleotides read TGTGCCAGCAGCCCCTCCCGGGGGGCCTTGAGTGGCACTGAAGCTTTCTTT. Its translation is CASSPSRGALSGTEAFF. The V and J genes are TRBV13 and TRBJ1-1, with D possibly being TRBD1 (6 bases). This CDR3 region has 17 residues. CDR1 PRHDT and CDR2 FYEKMQ come from the germline V gene (reference sequence). V was shortened by 5 bases and J by 4 bases, with 23 bases between the two germline ends.

As for this clonotype: The junction departs from germline at one end; a sequencing error may be responsible. The chain joins TRBV27 to TRBJ1-5, with 9 bases identical to TRBD1. Germline assignment: CDR1 MNHEY and CDR2 SMNVEV (reference sequence). The CDR3 is 15 amino acids. The CDR3 DNA reads TGTGCCAGCAGTGACCCGACAGGGGGTCATCAGCCCCTGCATTTT. Translated, it gives CASSDPTGGHQPLHF.

The chain employs TRBV15 and TRBJ1-1; D might be TRBD1 (5 bases). CDR3 size: 16 residues. V lost 2 bases and J 4 bases, leaving 17 bases between the germline ends. The germline V gene encodes CDR1 LNHNV and CDR2 YYDKDF (reference sequence). In nucleotides, the CDR3 is TGTGCCACCAGCAGACCCGGGACTCTAAGGGGCACTGAAGCTTTCTTT. It yields the protein CATSRPGTLRGTEAFF.

V gene TRBV29-1 combines with J gene TRBJ1-2, with TRBD1 as a possible D gene (6 bases). The CDR3 is 13 residues long. Germline-derived CDR1 and CDR2 are SQVTM and ANQGSEA. V gave up 6 bases and J gave up 4 bases, with 15 bases separating them. CDR3 DNA: TGCAGCGTCTCCCCAGGGGAGGGCTATGGCTACACCTTC. It codes for CSVSPGEGYGYTF. Drawing the rest from reference TRBV29-1 and TRBJ1-2, the complete variable domain is SAVISQKPSRDICQRGTSLTIQCQVDSQVTMMFWYRQQPGQSLTLIATANQGSEATYESGFVIDKFPISRPNLTFSTLTVSNMSPEDSSIYLCSVSPGEGYGYTFGSGTRLTVV.

This clonotype has just a few counts. The rearrangement links TRBV2 to TRBJ1-5; TRBD1 is a possible D gene (5 bases). Germline assignment: CDR1 SNHLY and CDR2 FYNNEI. CDR3 length: 15 amino acids. Between the trimmed V and J ends, which lost 3 bases and 6 bases, there was a span of 15 bases. DNA of the CDR3: TGTGCCAGCAGTGATTTTTGGCAGGGTGGTCAGCCCCAGCATTTT. Residues: CASSDFWQGGQPQHF.

The chain links TRBV20-1 to TRBJ2-7; 14 nucleotides match TRBD2. The germline V gene has CDR1 DFQATT and CDR2 SNEGSKA (reference sequence). The trim removed 6 bases at V and 3 bases at J, leaving 4 bases unmatched. CDR3 length: 14 amino acids. CDR3 amino acids: CSATGLAGDYEQYF. Here the CDR3 DNA reads TGCAGTGCCACGGGACTAGCGGGAGACTACGAGCAGTACTTC.

This clonotype was counted many times. The chain couples TRBV2 to TRBJ1-1, with D perhaps TRBD1 (5 bases). The CDR3 has 17 residues. Germline CDR1 SNHLY, CDR2 FYNNEI. The V gene lost 5 bases and the J gene lost 2 bases, with 21 bases spanning the gap. Here the CDR3 reads CASSSLGRQRLNTEAFF. For the CDR3, the DNA is TGTGCCAGCAGTTCCCTCGGTCGACAGAGGTTAAACACTGAAGCTTTCTTT.

There are many counts of this clonotype. This chain uses TRBV5-1 with TRBJ2-3; unclear D gene. V lost 4 bases to trimming and J lost 3 bases, with 3 bases between them. CDR1 is SGHRS, CDR2 YFSETQ, per germline. The CDR3 extends over 11 amino acids. CDR3: CASSQTDTQYF. The CDR3 DNA reads TGCGCCAGCAGCCAGACAGATACGCAGTATTTT.

This clonotype was seen many times. The chain uses TRBV7-2 and TRBJ1-1; D not resolved. The CDR3 length is 13 residues. V shed 3 bases and J shed 0 bases, with 5 bases lying between them. Per germline, CDR1 SGHTA and CDR2 FQGNSA. As DNA, the CDR3 is TGTGCCAGCAGCTTGGAACTGAACACTGAAGCTTTCTTT. Protein: CASSLELNTEAFF.

Ten or more counts support this clonotype. This chain uses TRBV5-1 with TRBJ2-5, with unresolved D. CDR3 length equals 11 residues. CDR1 and CDR2 (germline): SGHRS, YFSETQ. The V end lost 3 bases, the J end lost 3 bases, and 3 bases lay between the germline ends. The CDR3 sequence is CASSSKETQYF. CDR3 nucleotides: TGCGCCAGCAGCTCCAAAGAGACCCAGTACTTC.

The chain is built from TRBV20-1 and TRBJ1-2; 9 bases match TRBD1. The CDR3 has 14 residues. Germline assignment: CDR1 DFQATT and CDR2 SNEGSKA (reference sequence). J lost 8 bases, V lost 3 bases, and 10 bases had no gene match. This CDR3 is CSARSPGQGRGYTF. CDR3 bases: TGCAGTGCTAGGAGTCCGGGACAGGGCAGGGGCTACACCTTC.

The chain employs TRBV2 and TRBJ2-2; 7 bases line up with TRBD1. J was trimmed by 1 base and V by 5 bases; bases with no gene match: 4. The CDR3 has 15 amino acids. The V gene's germline CDR1 is SNHLY and CDR2 FYNNEI. CDR3 residues: CASSSWDRNTGELFF. CDR3 DNA: TGTGCCAGCAGTTCTTGGGACAGGAACACCGGGGAGCTGTTTTTT.